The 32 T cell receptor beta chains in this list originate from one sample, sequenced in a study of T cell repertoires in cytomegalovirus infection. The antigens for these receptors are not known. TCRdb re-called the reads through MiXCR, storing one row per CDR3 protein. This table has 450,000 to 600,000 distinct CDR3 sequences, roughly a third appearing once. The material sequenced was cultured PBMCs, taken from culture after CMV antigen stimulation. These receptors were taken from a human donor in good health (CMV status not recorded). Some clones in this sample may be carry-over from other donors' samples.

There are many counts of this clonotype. CDR3 loop: CASSDRGPNYGYTF. As DNA, the CDR3 is TGTGCCAGCAGCGACAGGGGGCCTAACTATGGCTACACCTTC. The chain employs TRBV7-2 and TRBJ1-2; 10 nucleotides line up with TRBD1. The CDR3 loop spans 14 amino acids. Losses at the gene ends were 5 bases for V and 0 bases for J; bases not matched to a gene: 0. Per the germline V gene, CDR1 is SGHTA and CDR2 is FQGNSA.

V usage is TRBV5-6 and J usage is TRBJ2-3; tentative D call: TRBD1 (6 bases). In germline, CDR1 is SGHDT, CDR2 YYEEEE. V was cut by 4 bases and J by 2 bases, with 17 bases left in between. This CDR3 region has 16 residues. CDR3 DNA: TGTGCCAGCAGCCCCCAGGGGAGCGGCCCCACAGATACGCAGTATTTT. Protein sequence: CASSPQGSGPTDTQYF.

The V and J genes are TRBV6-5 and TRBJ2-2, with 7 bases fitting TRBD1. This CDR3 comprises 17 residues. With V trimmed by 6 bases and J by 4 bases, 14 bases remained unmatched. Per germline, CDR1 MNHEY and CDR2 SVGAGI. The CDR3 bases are TGTGCCAGCAGCCCGACAGGGTTAAGCTTCGTCACCGGGGAGCTGTTTTTT. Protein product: CASSPTGLSFVTGELFF.

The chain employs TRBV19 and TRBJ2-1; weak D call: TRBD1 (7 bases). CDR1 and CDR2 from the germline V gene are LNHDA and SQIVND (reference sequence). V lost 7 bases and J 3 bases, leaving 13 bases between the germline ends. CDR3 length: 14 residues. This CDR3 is CASNRQGGYNEQFF. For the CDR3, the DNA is TGTGCCAGTAATCGACAGGGAGGCTACAATGAGCAGTTCTTC.

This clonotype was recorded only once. CDR3 amino acids: CASSIKGQGSYGYTF. The CDR3 nucleotides are TGTGCCAGTAGTATAAAGGGACAGGGAAGCTATGGCTACACCTTC. The genes are TRBV19 and TRBJ1-2; the match to TRBD1 covers 9 bases. V dropped 2 bases and J dropped 4; count of bases not matched to a gene: 5. The CDR3 contains 15 residues. Germline V CDR1 and CDR2: LNHDA, SQIVND (reference sequence).

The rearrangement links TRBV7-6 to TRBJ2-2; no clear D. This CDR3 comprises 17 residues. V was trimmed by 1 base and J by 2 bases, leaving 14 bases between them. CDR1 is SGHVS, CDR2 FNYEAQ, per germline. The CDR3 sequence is CASSLEVGQLNTGELFF. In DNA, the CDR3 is TGTGCCAGCAGCTTAGAAGTGGGCCAGCTAAACACCGGGGAGCTGTTTTTT.

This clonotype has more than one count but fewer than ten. The CDR3 nucleotides are TGTGCCAGCTCATCAAGCGGGAGCTCTCGGTCGGACGAGCAGTACGTC. Its translation: CASSSSGSSRSDEQYV. The V and J genes are TRBV18 and TRBJ2-7; 8 bases fit TRBD2. CDR1 is KGHSH, CDR2 LQKENI, per germline. The CDR3 sequence is 16 residues long. The V and J ends lost 5 bases and 5 bases, in that order; junction bases with no gene match: 14.

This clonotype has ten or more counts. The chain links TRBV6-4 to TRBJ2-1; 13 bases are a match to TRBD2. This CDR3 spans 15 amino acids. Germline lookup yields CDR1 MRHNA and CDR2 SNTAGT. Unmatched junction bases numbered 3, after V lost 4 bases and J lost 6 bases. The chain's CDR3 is CASSVRTSGSNEQFF. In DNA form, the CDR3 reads TGTGCCAGCAGTGTGCGGACTAGCGGGAGCAATGAGCAGTTCTTC.

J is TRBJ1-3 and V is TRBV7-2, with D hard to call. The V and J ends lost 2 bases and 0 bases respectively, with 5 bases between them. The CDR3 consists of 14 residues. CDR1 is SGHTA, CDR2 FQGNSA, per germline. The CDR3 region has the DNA TGTGCCAGCAGCTTAACGAACTCTGGAAACACCATATATTTT. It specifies CASSLTNSGNTIYF.

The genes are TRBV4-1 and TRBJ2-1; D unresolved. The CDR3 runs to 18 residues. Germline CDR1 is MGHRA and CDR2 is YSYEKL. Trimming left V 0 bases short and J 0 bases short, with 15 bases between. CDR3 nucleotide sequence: TGCGCCAGCAGCCAAGAAATGGTAAGCGCCGTCTCCTACAATGAGCAGTTCTTC. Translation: CASSQEMVSAVSYNEQFF.

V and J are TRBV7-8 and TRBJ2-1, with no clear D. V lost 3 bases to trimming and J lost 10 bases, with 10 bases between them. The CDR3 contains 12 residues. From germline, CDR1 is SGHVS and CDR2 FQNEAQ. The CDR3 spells CASSFLVGEQFF. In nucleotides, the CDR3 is TGTGCCAGCAGCTTCCTCGTAGGCGAGCAGTTCTTC.

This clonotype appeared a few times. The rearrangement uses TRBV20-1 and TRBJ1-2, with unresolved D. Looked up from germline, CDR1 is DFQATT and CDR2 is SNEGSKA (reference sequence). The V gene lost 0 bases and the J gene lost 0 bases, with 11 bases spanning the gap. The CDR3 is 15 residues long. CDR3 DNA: TGCAGTGCTAGAGAGGCACAAACAGCTAACTATGGCTACACCTTC. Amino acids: CSAREAQTANYGYTF.

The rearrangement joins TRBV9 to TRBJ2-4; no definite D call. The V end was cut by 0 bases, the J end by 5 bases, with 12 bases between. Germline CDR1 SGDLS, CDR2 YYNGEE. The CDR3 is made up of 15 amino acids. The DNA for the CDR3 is TGTGCCAGCAGCGTAGGGGCAGGAAGCGAAAACATTCAGTACTTC. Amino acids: CASSVGAGSENIQYF.

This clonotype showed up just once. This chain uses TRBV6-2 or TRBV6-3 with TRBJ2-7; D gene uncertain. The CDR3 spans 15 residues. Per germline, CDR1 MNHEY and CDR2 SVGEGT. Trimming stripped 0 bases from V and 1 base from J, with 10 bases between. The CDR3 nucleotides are TGTGCCAGCAGTTACTCCCTCTCACGGTCCTACGAGCAGTACGTC. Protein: CASSYSLSRSYEQYV.

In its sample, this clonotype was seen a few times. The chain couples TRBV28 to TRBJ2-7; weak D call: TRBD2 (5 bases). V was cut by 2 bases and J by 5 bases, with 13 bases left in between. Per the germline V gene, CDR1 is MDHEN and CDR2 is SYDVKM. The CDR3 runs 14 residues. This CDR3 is CASSLNWRGNEQYF. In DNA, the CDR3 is TGTGCCAGCAGTTTAAATTGGAGAGGGAACGAGCAGTACTTC.

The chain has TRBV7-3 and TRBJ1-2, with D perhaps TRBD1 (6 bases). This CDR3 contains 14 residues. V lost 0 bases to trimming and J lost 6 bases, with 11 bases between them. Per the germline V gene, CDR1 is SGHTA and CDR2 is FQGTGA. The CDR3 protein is CASSLTGGSDGYTF. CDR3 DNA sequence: TGTGCCAGCAGCTTAACGGGGGGCAGTGATGGCTACACCTTC.

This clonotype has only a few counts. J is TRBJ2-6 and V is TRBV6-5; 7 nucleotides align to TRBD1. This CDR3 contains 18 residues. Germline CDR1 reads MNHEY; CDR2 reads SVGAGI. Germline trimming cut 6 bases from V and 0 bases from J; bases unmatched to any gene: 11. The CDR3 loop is CASSRNRGPRSGANVLTF. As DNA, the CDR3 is TGTGCCAGCAGCCGTAACAGGGGCCCCCGCTCTGGGGCCAACGTCCTGACTTTC.

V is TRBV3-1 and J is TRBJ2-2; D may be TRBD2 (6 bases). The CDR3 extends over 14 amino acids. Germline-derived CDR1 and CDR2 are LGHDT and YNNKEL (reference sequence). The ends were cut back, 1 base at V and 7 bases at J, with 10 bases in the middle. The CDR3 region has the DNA TGTGCCAGCAGCCAAGGCACAGCGGGCGGGGAGCTGTTTTTT. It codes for CASSQGTAGGELFF.

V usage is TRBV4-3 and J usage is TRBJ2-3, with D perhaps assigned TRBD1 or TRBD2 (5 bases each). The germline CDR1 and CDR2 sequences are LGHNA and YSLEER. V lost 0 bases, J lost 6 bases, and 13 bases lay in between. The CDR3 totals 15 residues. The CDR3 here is CASSQEGDGMDTQYF. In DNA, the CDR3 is TGCGCCAGCAGCCAAGAGGGGGACGGTATGGATACGCAGTATTTT.

The CDR3 reads CASSLVAGGPREQFF. The CDR3, as DNA: TGTGCCAGCAGCTTAGTAGCGGGAGGGCCTCGTGAGCAGTTCTTC. The rearrangement uses TRBV7-4 and TRBJ2-1; 11 bases align to TRBD2. The V and J ends lost 1 base and 9 bases, in that order; junction bases with no gene match: 5. The CDR3 has 15 residues. CDR1 is SGHVT and CDR2 is SQSDAQ in the germline V gene.

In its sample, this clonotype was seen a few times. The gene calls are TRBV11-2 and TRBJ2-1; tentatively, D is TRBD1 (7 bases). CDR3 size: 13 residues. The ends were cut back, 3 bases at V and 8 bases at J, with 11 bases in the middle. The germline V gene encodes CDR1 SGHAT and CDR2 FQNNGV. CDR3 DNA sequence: TGTGCCAGCAGCTTCTCAGGGGGGTATGAGCAGTTCTTC. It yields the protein CASSFSGGYEQFF. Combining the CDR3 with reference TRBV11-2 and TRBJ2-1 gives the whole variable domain EAGVAQSPRYKIIEKRQSVAFWCNPISGHATLYWYQQILGQGPKLLIQFQNNGVVDDSQLPKDRFSAERLKGVDSTLKIQPAKLEDSAVYLCASSFSGGYEQFFGPGTRLTVL.

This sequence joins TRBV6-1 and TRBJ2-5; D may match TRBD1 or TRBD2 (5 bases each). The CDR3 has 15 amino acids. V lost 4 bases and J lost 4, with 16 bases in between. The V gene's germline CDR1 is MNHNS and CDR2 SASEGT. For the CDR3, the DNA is TGTGCCAGCAGTGCACAGGACTTAGCATTAGAGACCCAGTACTTC. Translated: CASSAQDLALETQYF.

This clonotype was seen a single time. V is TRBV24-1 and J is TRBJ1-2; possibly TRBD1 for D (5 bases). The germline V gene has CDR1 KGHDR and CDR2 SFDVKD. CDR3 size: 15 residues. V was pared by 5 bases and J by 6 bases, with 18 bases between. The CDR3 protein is CATSAAGTAGHGYTF. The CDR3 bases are TGTGCCACCAGTGCCGCCGGGACCGCCGGCCATGGCTACACCTTC.

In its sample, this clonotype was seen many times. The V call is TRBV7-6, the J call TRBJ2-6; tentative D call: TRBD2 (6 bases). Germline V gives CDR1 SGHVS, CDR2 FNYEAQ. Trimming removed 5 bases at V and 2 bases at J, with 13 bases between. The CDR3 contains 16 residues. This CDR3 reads CASSPRLDPGANVLTF. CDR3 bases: TGTGCCAGCAGCCCCCGACTAGACCCTGGGGCCAACGTCCTGACTTTC.

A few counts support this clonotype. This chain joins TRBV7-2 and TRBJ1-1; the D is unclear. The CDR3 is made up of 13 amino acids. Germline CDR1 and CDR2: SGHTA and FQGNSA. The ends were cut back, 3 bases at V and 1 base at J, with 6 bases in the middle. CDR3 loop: CASSFLTNTEAFF. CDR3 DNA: TGTGCCAGCAGCTTCCTTACGAACACTGAAGCTTTCTTT.

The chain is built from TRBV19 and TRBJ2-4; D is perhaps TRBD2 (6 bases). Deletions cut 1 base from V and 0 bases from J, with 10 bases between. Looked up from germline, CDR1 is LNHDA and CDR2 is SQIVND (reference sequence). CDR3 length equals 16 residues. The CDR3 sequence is CASSIGGTLAKNIQYF. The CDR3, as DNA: TGTGCCAGTAGTATAGGAGGGACTCTAGCCAAAAACATTCAGTACTTC.

For the CDR3, the DNA is TGTGCCATCAGTGAGGATAAAGGCGGGAGTCTTTACGAGCAGTACTTC. Its protein product is CAISEDKGGSLYEQYF. The rearrangement uses TRBV10-3 and TRBJ2-7; 7 bases agree with TRBD2. Per the germline V gene, CDR1 is ENHRY and CDR2 is SYGVKD. Losses at the gene ends were 2 bases for V and 4 bases for J; bases not matched to a gene: 11. The CDR3 has 16 residues.

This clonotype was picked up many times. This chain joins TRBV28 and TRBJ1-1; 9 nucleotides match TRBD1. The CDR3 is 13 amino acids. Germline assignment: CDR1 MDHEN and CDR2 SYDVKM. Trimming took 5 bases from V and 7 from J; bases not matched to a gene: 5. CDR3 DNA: TGTGCCAGCAGTCAGGACAGGGGACTTGAAGCTTTCTTT. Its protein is CASSQDRGLEAFF.

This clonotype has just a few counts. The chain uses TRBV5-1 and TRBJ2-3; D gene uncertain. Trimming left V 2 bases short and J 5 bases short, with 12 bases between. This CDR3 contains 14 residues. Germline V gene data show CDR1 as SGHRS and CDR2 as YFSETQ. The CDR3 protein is CASSLSLSEDTQYF. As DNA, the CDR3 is TGCGCCAGCAGCTTAAGCTTGTCAGAAGATACGCAGTATTTT.

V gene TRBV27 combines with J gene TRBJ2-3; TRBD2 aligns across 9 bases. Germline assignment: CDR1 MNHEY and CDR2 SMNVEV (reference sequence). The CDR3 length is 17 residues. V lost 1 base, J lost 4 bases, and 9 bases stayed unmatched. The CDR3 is CASSLYGREGLSDTQYF. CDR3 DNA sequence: TGTGCCAGCAGTTTATATGGGCGGGAGGGGTTATCAGATACGCAGTATTTT.

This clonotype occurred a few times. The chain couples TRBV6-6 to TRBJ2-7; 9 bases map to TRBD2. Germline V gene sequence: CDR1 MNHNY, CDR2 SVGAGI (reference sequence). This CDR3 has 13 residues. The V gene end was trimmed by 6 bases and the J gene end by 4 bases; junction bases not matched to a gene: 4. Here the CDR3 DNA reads TGTGCCAGCAGGCGGGAGGGCGCTTACGAGCAGTACGTC. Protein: CASRREGAYEQYV.

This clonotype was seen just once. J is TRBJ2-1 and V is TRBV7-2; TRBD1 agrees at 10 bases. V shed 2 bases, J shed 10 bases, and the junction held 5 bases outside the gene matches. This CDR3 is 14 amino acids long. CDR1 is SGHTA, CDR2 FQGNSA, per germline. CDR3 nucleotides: TGTGCCAGCAGCTTACCGGGACAGGGGTTGGAGCAGTTCTTC. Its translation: CASSLPGQGLEQFF.